A selection of T cell receptor beta chains follows, all from one sample in a study of blood T cell repertoires in COVID-19. Measured with immunoSEQ multiplex PCR; TCRdb has only the in-frame clones, and not every one. The sample carries under 350,000 clones, 80% to 90% recorded once. The sequenced material came from PBMCs or T cells enriched from blood (not recorded which). The receptors originated from a woman between 40 and 55 years old with acute COVID-19. Each CDR3 is given with its conserved first and last residue. A D gene is named only where the DNA matches it firmly. The size entry is marked missing in some rows and otherwise reads once, few, many or a size class.

>TRBV7-2|TRBD2|once|TRBJ2-7
TGTGCCAGCAGCTTTGGGGGAGGGCCCTACGAGCAGTACTTC
CASSFGGGPYEQYF
>TRBV7-9|TRBD1|NA|TRBJ2-1
TGTGCCAGCAGCACACAGGGGCCTGAGCAGTTCTTC
CASSTQGPEQFF
>TRBV18|TRBD1|once|TRBJ1-5
TGTGCCAGCTCACCATGGGGCGGGACAGGGAATCAGCCCCAGCATTTT
CASSPWGGTGNQPQHF
>TRBV2|TRBD2|NA|TRBJ2-1
TGTGCCAGCAGGATAAATCCGGGACTAGGACGAAATGAGCAGTTCTTC
CASRINPGLGRNEQFF
>TRBV3-1/TRBV3-2|NA|NA|TRBJ1-1
TGTGCCAGCAGCCAAGGGCTACAGGGCCGGACTGAAGCTTTCTTT
CASSQGLQGRTEAFF
>TRBV5-1|TRBD2|NA|TRBJ2-3
TGCGCCAGCAGCTCGGGTCTAGCGGGAGGGCCCAAGGGGAGCACAGATACGCAGTATTTT
CASSSGLAGGPKGSTDTQYF
>TRBV4-1|TRBD1|NA|TRBJ1-2
TGCGCCAGCAGCCAAGTTGACAGGGGAGACTATGGCTACACCTTC
CASSQVDRGDYGYTF
>TRBV5-1|NA|NA|TRBJ2-5
TGCGCCAGCAGCTTGGCAAGGGGGACAAGACAAGAGACCCAGTACTTC
CASSLARGTRQETQYF
>TRBV5-4|TRBD1|NA|TRBJ2-6
TGTGCCAGCAGCGACTACAGGGGGCCTAGCTCTGGGGCCAACGTCCTGACTTTC
CASSDYRGPSSGANVLTF
>TRBV11-2|TRBD1|NA|TRBJ2-2
TGTGCCAGCAGCACAGGGGTAGGATGGACCGGGGAGCTGTTTTTT
CASSTGVGWTGELFF
>TRBV10-1|NA|NA|TRBJ2-7
TGCGCCACCGGCCGGGACAGGTACAGGGAGGGGGTATCCTACGAGCAGTACTTC
CATGRDRYREGVSYEQYF
>TRBV18|TRBD1|NA|TRBJ1-5
TGTGCCAGCTCACCACCGGGACAGGGGATAAATCAGCCCCAGCATTTT
CASSPPGQGINQPQHF
>TRBV21-1|NA|NA|TRBJ1-4
TGTGCCAGCAGCAAACGGACAGGGGTGAGTGAAAAACTGTTTTTT
CASSKRTGVSEKLFF
>TRBV4-3|TRBD1|once|TRBJ1-4
TGCGCCAGCAGCCAAGATATCGGGACAGGGGCGTCCACTGCAACTAATGAAAAACTGTTTTTT
CASSQDIGTGASTATNEKLFF
>TRBV9|TRBD1|NA|TRBJ1-4
TGTGCCAGCAGCGTAAGGGGACAGGGTGGTGAAAAACTGTTTTTT
CASSVRGQGGEKLFF
>TRBV11-2|NA|NA|TRBJ1-2
TGTGCCAGCAGCTTAGGAGGGGGGGTGCGTGGCTACACCTTC
CASSLGGGVRGYTF
>TRBV6-4|NA|NA|TRBJ2-1
TGTGCCAGCAGCCGGGAATCATTAAGCGAGCAGTTCTTC
CASSRESLSEQFF
>TRBV6-1|TRBD1|NA|TRBJ1-3
TGTGCCAGCAGTGCCAGGGGGCAAATCACTGGAAACACCATATATTTT
CASSARGQITGNTIYF
>TRBV6-5|NA|NA|TRBJ1-5
TGTGCCAGCAAGGTGGACAGCATTCGTCAGCCCCAGCATTTT
CASKVDSIRQPQHF
>TRBV9|NA|NA|TRBJ2-5
TGTGCCAGCAGCGTAGGGAATCGTGCGGGGGAGACCCAGTACTTC
CASSVGNRAGETQYF
>TRBV29-1|NA|NA|TRBJ2-3
TGCAGCGCTAACCGCGGGCCGGGCACAGATACGCAGTATTTT
CSANRGPGTDTQYF
>TRBV4-1|TRBD1|NA|TRBJ1-1
TGCGCCAGCAGCCCATTAGGGACAGGGAACACTGAAGCTTTCTTT
CASSPLGTGNTEAFF
>TRBV5-1|NA|NA|TRBJ2-7
TGCGCCAGCAGCGACCTATCGAGCAGGGGTCGAGAGCAGTACTTC
CASSDLSSRGREQYF
>TRBV19|TRBD2|NA|TRBJ2-7
TGTGCCACTGGGGGCCTAGCGGGCTACGAGCAGTACTTC
CATGGLAGYEQYF
>TRBV7-2|TRBD1|NA|TRBJ2-7
TGTGCCAGCAGGACAGGGGGGGAGTCCTACGAGCAGTACTTC
CASRTGGESYEQYF
>TRBV2|TRBD2|NA|TRBJ2-3
TGTGCCAGCACCAGGGAAGCGGGGGCCTTCACAGATACGCAGTATTTT
CASTREAGAFTDTQYF
>TRBV19|NA|NA|TRBJ1-2
TGTGCCAGTAGTATCACCCTGGGGGGGAACTATGGCTACACCTTC
CASSITLGGNYGYTF
>TRBV20-1|NA|once|TRBJ2-1
TGCAGTGCTAGTTCCCGGGGCCAGGGGAATGAGCAGTTCTTC
CSASSRGQGNEQFF
>TRBV6-5|NA|NA|TRBJ1-5
TGTGCCAGCAGGAACCCGACAGGTGGTTATCAGCCCCAGCATTTT
CASRNPTGGYQPQHF
>TRBV5-5|NA|NA|TRBJ2-1
TGTGCCAGCAGCTTTGGACAGCACAATGAGCAGTTCTTC
CASSFGQHNEQFF
>TRBV4-3|TRBD1|NA|TRBJ1-6
TGCGCCAGCAGCCAGGGGACAGGGGGTAATTCACCCCTCCACTTT
CASSQGTGGNSPLHF
>TRBV12-5|TRBD1|once|TRBJ1-1
TGTGCTAGTGGTTTGCCCTCAGGCTGGGGACAGGGTAGTTGGCACACTGAAGCTTTCTTT
CASGLPSGWGQGSWHTEAFF
>TRBV7-2|TRBD1|NA|TRBJ1-4
TGTGCCAGCAGCTTAGCCAGGGGGCAGGGAACTAATGAAAAACTGTTTTTT
CASSLARGQGTNEKLFF
>TRBV5-5|NA|few|TRBJ1-1
TGTGCCAGCAGCCGAGGACAGCCCGAGTTGGGGGCTTTCTTT
CASSRGQPELGAFF
>TRBV5-1|TRBD2|NA|TRBJ2-1
TGCGCCAGCAGCGGCGGGAGTTCGCCCTACAATGAGCAGTTCTTC
CASSGGSSPYNEQFF
>TRBV5-8|TRBD2|NA|TRBJ2-1
TGTGCCAGCAGCTCTCGGGGACTAGCGGGCCCTAATGAGCAGTTCTTC
CASSSRGLAGPNEQFF
>TRBV28|NA|NA|TRBJ2-2
TGTGCCAGCAGTTTACCGGCGGCCGGGGAGCTGTTTTTT
CASSLPAAGELFF
>TRBV6-1|TRBD1|NA|TRBJ1-5
TGTGCCAGCAGCCTGATCCAGGGGGCTAATCAGCCCCAGCATTTT
CASSLIQGANQPQHF
>TRBV3-1/TRBV3-2|TRBD1|NA|TRBJ1-3
TGTGCCAGCAGCGGAACAGGGGGTGCTGGAAACACCATATATTTT
CASSGTGGAGNTIYF
>TRBV5-4|NA|NA|TRBJ1-1
TGTGCCAGCAGCTTTTGGGGGGGAATAACTGAAGCTTTCTTT
CASSFWGGITEAFF
>TRBV19|NA|once|TRBJ1-2
TGTGCCAGTAGTATGGCACAGAGCACGTATGGCTACACCTTC
CASSMAQSTYGYTF
>TRBV2|NA|NA|TRBJ1-2
TGTGCCAGCAGTGCCCCTGACTATGGCTACACCTTC
CASSAPDYGYTF
>TRBV5-1|NA|NA|TRBJ1-3
TGCGCCAGCCGGGCAGGGGTCGAAACCATGACCATATATTTT
CASRAGVETMTIYF
>TRBV7-2|TRBD2|NA|TRBJ2-1
TGTGCCAGCAGCCTCGGACTAGCGAAAAGTGAGCAGTTCTTC
CASSLGLAKSEQFF
>TRBV7-5|NA|NA|TRBJ2-5
TGTGCCAGAAGCTATACCACGGGACTCCCAGGGTACCAAGAGACCCAGTACTTC
CARSYTTGLPGYQETQYF
>TRBV4-2|NA|NA|TRBJ1-4
TGTGCCAGCAGCCAAGATGGCAGGGGTTCTGCAACTAATGAAAAACTGTTTTTT
CASSQDGRGSATNEKLFF
>TRBV5-6|NA|NA|TRBJ2-2
TGTGCCAGCAACCCACAGGGTAGGCGCACCGGGGAGCTGTTTTTT
CASNPQGRRTGELFF
>TRBV27|NA|NA|TRBJ1-1
TGTGCCAGCAGTTTCCGGACAAAGAACACTGAAGCTTTCTTT
CASSFRTKNTEAFF
>TRBV6-5|NA|NA|TRBJ1-2
TGTGCCAGCAGTCCCCGCCAGGGAAGGGATGGCTACACCTTC
CASSPRQGRDGYTF
>TRBV28|TRBD2|NA|TRBJ2-2
TGTGCCAGCACCTCCACTAGCGGATCCACCGGGGAGCTGTTTTTT
CASTSTSGSTGELFF
>TRBV20-1|TRBD2|NA|TRBJ2-3
TGCAGTGCTAGTTCTAGCGGGATCCCCTATCGTCCCACAGATACGCAGTATTTT
CSASSSGIPYRPTDTQYF
>TRBV25-1|NA|NA|TRBJ2-3
TGTGCCAGCAGTGCCAACCTCGGACAGCAGACAGATACGCAGTATTTT
CASSANLGQQTDTQYF
>TRBV18|TRBD1|NA|TRBJ1-4
TGTGCCAGCTCACCAGAGGGGGCCTCAGCAAAGGGCCAATTT
CASSPEGASAKGQF
>TRBV19|NA|NA|TRBJ1-1
TGTGCCAGTAGTATCACCAGGAACACTGAAGCTTTCTTT
CASSITRNTEAFF